Following are 21 T cell receptor beta chains from one sample sequenced in a study of radiotherapy plus CTLA-4 blockade in lung cancer. Libraries were prepared by immunoSEQ multiplex PCR; TCRdb keeps only in-frame clonotypes and omits some of them. The sample records tens of thousands of clones, about two thirds being singletons. Sequencing used peripheral blood, obtained from a patient treated with radiotherapy plus ipilimumab. The receptors were gathered from a human donor with non-small cell lung cancer whose response to radiotherapy plus ipilimumab could not be evaluated.

The genes are TRBV7-9 and TRBJ2-1; the match to TRBD2 covers 11 bases. The trim removed 5 bases at V and 5 bases at J, leaving 2 bases unmatched. Germline V gene sequence: CDR1 SEHNR, CDR2 FQNEAQ (reference sequence). The CDR3 has 14 residues. The CDR3 region is CASSRLAGNNEQFF. In DNA form, the CDR3 reads TGTGCCAGCAGCCGACTAGCGGGGAACAATGAGCAGTTCTTC.

The chain carries TRBV5-1 and TRBJ2-2; D remains unclear. Deletions cut 3 bases from V and 6 bases from J, with 21 bases between. The germline V gene encodes CDR1 SGHRS and CDR2 YFSETQ. This CDR3 spans 17 amino acids. In DNA, the CDR3 is TGCGCCAGCAGCTCATCCCCACGCGGTCCAAGCTCCGGGGAGCTGTTTTTT. It is translated as CASSSSPRGPSSGELFF.

The V call is TRBV6-1, the J call TRBJ1-2, with 9 bases matching TRBD1. Per the germline V gene, CDR1 is MNHNS and CDR2 is SASEGT. This CDR3 region has 15 residues. Trimming cost V 7 bases and J 10 bases; bases outside gene matches: 16. Here the CDR3 DNA reads TGTGCCAGCACCTTCGGGGGGACAGGGAAAAGAGTCTACACCTTC. Protein: CASTFGGTGKRVYTF.

This chain uses TRBV7-2 with TRBJ1-1; the match to TRBD1 covers 10 bases. V shed 5 bases and J 4 bases; nucleotides not matched to a gene: 4. There are 14 residues in the CDR3. Germline V gives CDR1 SGHTA, CDR2 FQGNSA. The CDR3 region has the DNA TGTGCCAGCAGCCAGACAGGGGGCGTCACTGAAGCTTTCTTT. Its translation: CASSQTGGVTEAFF.

The chain recombines TRBV7-9 with TRBJ2-7; 8 bases are shared with TRBD2. Looked up from germline, CDR1 is SEHNR and CDR2 is FQNEAQ (reference sequence). J was trimmed by 1 base and V by 4 bases; bases with no gene match: 6. This CDR3 comprises 15 residues. This CDR3 is CASSYAGTSSYEQYF. For the CDR3, the DNA is TGTGCCAGCAGCTACGCCGGGACTAGTTCCTACGAGCAGTACTTC.

The CDR3 DNA reads TGTGCCAGCCACCGAACCTCGACAGGGGAGGCTGGAAACACCATATATTTT. Protein sequence: CASHRTSTGEAGNTIYF. The chain uses TRBV19 and TRBJ1-3; 8 positions agree with TRBD1. Germline V lookup: CDR1 LNHDA, CDR2 SQIVND (reference sequence). Trimming cost V 9 bases and J 2 bases; bases outside gene matches: 15. The CDR3 covers 17 residues.

The chain links TRBV7-2 to TRBJ1-4; possibly TRBD1 for D (5 bases). This CDR3 is built from 14 residues. The V gene lost 7 bases and the J gene lost 0 bases, with 9 bases spanning the gap. CDR1 and CDR2 from the germline V gene are SGHTA and FQGNSA. The CDR3 is CASTREATNEKLFF. The CDR3 nucleotides read TGTGCCAGCACCAGGGAAGCAACTAATGAAAAACTGTTTTTT.

The table lists this clone with a few counts. The chain links TRBV10-3 to TRBJ1-4; perhaps TRBD1 as D (6 bases). Looked up from germline, CDR1 is ENHRY and CDR2 is SYGVKD. This CDR3 contains 14 residues. The V gene lost 4 bases and the J gene lost 5 bases, with 11 bases spanning the gap. The CDR3, as DNA: TGTGCCATCAGTGTAGGGGGTAACAATGAAAAACTGTTTTTT. This sequence encodes CAISVGGNNEKLFF.

The gene calls are TRBV10-3 and TRBJ1-5; D unresolved. Trimming removed 3 bases from V and 3 bases from J, with 3 bases in between. The CDR3 is made up of 12 amino acids. Germline CDR1 ENHRY, CDR2 SYGVKD. The CDR3 spells CAISDNNQPQHF. The CDR3 nucleotides read TGTGCCATCAGTGATAACAATCAGCCCCAGCATTTT.

This clone was counted between two and nine times. CDR3 sequence (DNA): TGCGCCAGTCAGGATGACTACAATGAGCAGTTCTTC. This codes for CASQDDYNEQFF. The chain is built from TRBV10-2 and TRBJ2-1; no definite D call. Germline CDR1 is WSHSY and CDR2 is SAAADI. V was trimmed by 9 bases and J by 3 bases, leaving 9 bases between them. The CDR3 contains 12 residues.

The table lists this clone with a count of one. This chain joins TRBV5-3 and TRBJ2-4, with D hard to call. TRBV5-3 counts as an open reading frame of uncertain function. The V end lost 0 bases, the J end lost 0 bases, and 10 bases lay between the germline ends. The CDR3 sequence is 16 residues long. As DNA, the CDR3 is TGTGCCAGAAGCTTGGACGTGAAACTAGCCAAAAACATTCAGTACTTC. Amino acids: CARSLDVKLAKNIQYF.

The genes are TRBV23-1 and TRBJ2-3; TRBD1 is a possible D gene (5 bases). TRBV23-1 is reported as an ORF; its role is uncertain. V lost 3 bases, J lost 0 bases, and 10 bases lay in between. The CDR3 consists of 15 residues. In nucleotides, the CDR3 is TGCGCCAGCAGTCAGAGGACAACTAGCACAGATACGCAGTATTTT. Its translation: CASSQRTTSTDTQYF.

This rearrangement joins TRBV14 to TRBJ2-7; 11 nucleotides line up with TRBD1. The V and J ends lost 3 bases and 3 bases, in that order; junction bases with no gene match: 7. The CDR3 spans 16 residues. Germline-derived CDR1 and CDR2 are SGHDN and FVKESK. CDR3 sequence reads: CASSHLPGTGGYEQYF. The CDR3 bases are TGTGCCAGCAGCCACTTACCCGGGACAGGGGGCTACGAGCAGTACTTC.

The V and J genes are TRBV29-1 and TRBJ2-6; 7 bases map to TRBD2. V lost 2 bases to trimming and J lost 4 bases; unmatched junction nucleotides: 11. Germline CDR1 SQVTM, CDR2 ANQGSEA. The CDR3 is 17 amino acids. The CDR3 spells CSVEQAGGTSGANVLTF. The CDR3 DNA reads TGCAGCGTTGAACAGGCCGGGGGGACGAGCGGGGCCAACGTCCTGACTTTC.

The chain joins TRBV10-3 to TRBJ1-4; a possible D gene is TRBD1 (6 bases). Germline CDR1 reads ENHRY; CDR2 reads SYGVKD. The CDR3 runs 14 residues. V lost 5 bases, J lost 0 bases, and 7 bases lay in between. CDR3 DNA sequence: TGTGCCATCAGTACAGGGACAACTAATGAAAAACTGTTTTTT. Translation gives CAISTGTTNEKLFF.

V is TRBV5-6 and J is TRBJ2-4; D unresolved. Trimming cost V 0 bases and J 0 bases, with 7 bases left between them. Per germline, CDR1 SGHDT and CDR2 YYEEEE. CDR3 length: 15 amino acids. The CDR3 sequence is CASSLGIVAKNIQYF. The CDR3 DNA follows: TGTGCCAGCAGCTTGGGTATAGTAGCCAAAAACATTCAGTACTTC.

The chain has TRBV5-1 and TRBJ2-7; D possibly corresponds to TRBD2 (5 bases). Germline V gives CDR1 SGHRS, CDR2 YFSETQ. V gave up 6 bases and J gave up 6 bases, with 10 bases separating them. The CDR3 has 11 amino acids. CDR3 amino acids: CASTEGLEQYF. In DNA, the CDR3 is TGCGCCAGCACCGAGGGTCTCGAGCAGTACTTC. Full variable domain (remainder filled in from reference TRBV5-1 and TRBJ2-7): KAGVTQTPRYLIKTRGQQVTLSCSPISGHRSVSWYQQTPGQGLQFLFEYFSETQRNKGNFPGRFSGRQFSNSRSEMNVSTLELGDSALYLCASTEGLEQYFGPGTRLTVT.

This clone has just a few counts. The CDR3 loop is CASGLVGTGQYEQYF. DNA for the CDR3: TGTGCTAGTGGTTTGGTCGGGACAGGACAATACGAGCAGTACTTC. J is TRBJ2-7 and V is TRBV12-5; 8 nucleotides match TRBD1. Germline V gives CDR1 LGHNT, CDR2 FRNRAP. The CDR3 sequence is 15 residues long. The V gene end was trimmed by 0 bases and the J gene end by 4 bases; junction bases not matched to a gene: 5.

This clone came up a few times. The chain uses TRBV5-1 and TRBJ1-5; TRBD1 is a possible D gene (5 bases). The V end was cut by 3 bases, the J end by 4 bases, with 17 bases between. Germline CDR1 is SGHRS and CDR2 is YFSETQ. This CDR3 comprises 16 residues. CDR3 residues: CASSSGPETDNQPQHF. CDR3 nucleotides: TGCGCCAGCAGCTCAGGGCCCGAGACCGATAATCAGCCCCAGCATTTT.

This clone was seen a single time. The rearrangement links TRBV9 to TRBJ2-7; 16 nucleotides align to TRBD2. CDR1 is SGDLS, CDR2 YYNGEE, per germline. V shed 3 bases and J 2 bases; nucleotides not matched to a gene: 2. The CDR3 loop spans 16 amino acids. The CDR3 region is CASSEGLAGGAYEQYF. The DNA of the CDR3 is TGTGCCAGCAGCGAGGGACTAGCGGGAGGGGCCTACGAGCAGTACTTC.

By proportion, this clone is medium-sized. This chain joins TRBV29-1 and TRBJ1-3, with unresolved D. The V gene lost 1 base and the J gene lost 2 bases, with 3 bases spanning the gap. The V gene's germline CDR1 is SQVTM and CDR2 ANQGSEA. The CDR3 runs to 12 residues. The CDR3 DNA follows: TGCAGCGTTGAAGTAACTGGAAACACCATATATTTT. It encodes CSVEVTGNTIYF.